The text below deals with one T cell receptor beta chain. The assay was immunoSEQ multiplex PCR, and TCRdb's table has in-frame clones only and misses some. The sample holds approximately 60,000 clones, about 90% seen once. These data are taken from a study of T cell changes during pregnancy in multiple sclerosis. There are 16 residues in the CDR3. The V gene end was trimmed by 8 bases and the J gene end by 3 bases; junction bases not matched to a gene: 15. The germline V gene has CDR1 MDHEN and CDR2 SYDVKM. The clonotype was recovered from a female donor with multiple sclerosis, enrolled in a pregnancy study. J is TRBJ2-7 and V is TRBV28; 8 bases line up with TRBD2. Sequencing used peripheral blood, obtained in the first trimester of pregnancy. CDR3 amino acids: CASHTRGSGTRYEQYF. The CDR3 nucleotides read TGTGCCAGCCATACCAGGGGTAGCGGGACCCGCTACGAGCAGTACTTC.